This T cell receptor beta chain emerged from a study of cytomegalovirus exposure and HLA in healthy donors. Findings and limits, study-wide: TCR beta V- and J-gene trimming, according to a later analysis, was linked to a missense DCLRE1C variant. It was only CMV serostatus that was available as immune exposure information.

The study ran its PCR with 60 Vbeta and 13 Jbeta primers. Produced via immunoSEQ multiplex PCR; TCRdb's table is partial and in-frame only. The sample shows around 110,000 clones, less than 80% of them seen only once. Germline V gene lookup returns CDR1 SGHNT and CDR2 YYREEE (reference sequence). Trimming stripped 2 bases from V and 0 bases from J, with 10 bases between. The CDR3 has 15 amino acids. On this clone itself: The antigen remains unidentified.

The TCR was taken from a man in his sixties in good health and CMV-seronegative. Sequences were obtained from PBMCs. The rearrangement links TRBV5-4 to TRBJ2-3; TRBD2 might be the D (5 bases). The chain's CDR3 is CASSLERTSTDTQYF. CDR3 nucleotide sequence: TGTGCCAGCAGCTTAGAGCGGACTAGCACAGATACGCAGTATTTT.